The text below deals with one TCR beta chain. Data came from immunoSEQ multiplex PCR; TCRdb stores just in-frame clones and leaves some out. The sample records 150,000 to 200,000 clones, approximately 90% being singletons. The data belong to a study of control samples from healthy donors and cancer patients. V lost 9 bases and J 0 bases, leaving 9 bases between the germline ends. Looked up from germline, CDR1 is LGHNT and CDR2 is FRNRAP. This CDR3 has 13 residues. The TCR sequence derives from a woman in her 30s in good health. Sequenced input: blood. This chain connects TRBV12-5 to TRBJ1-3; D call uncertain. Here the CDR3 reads CASVGGSGNTIYF. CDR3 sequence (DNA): TGTGCTAGCGTGGGAGGCTCTGGAAACACCATATATTTT.